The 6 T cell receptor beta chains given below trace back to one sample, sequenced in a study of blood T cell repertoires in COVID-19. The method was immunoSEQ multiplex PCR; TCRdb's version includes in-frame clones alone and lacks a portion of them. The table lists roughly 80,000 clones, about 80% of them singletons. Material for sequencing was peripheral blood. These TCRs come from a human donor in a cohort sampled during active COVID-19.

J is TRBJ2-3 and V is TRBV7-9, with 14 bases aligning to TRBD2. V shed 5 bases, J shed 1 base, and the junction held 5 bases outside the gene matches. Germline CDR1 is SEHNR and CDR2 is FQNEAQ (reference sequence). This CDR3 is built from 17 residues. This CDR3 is CASSATSGGAGTDTQYF. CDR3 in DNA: TGTGCCAGCAGCGCGACTAGCGGGGGGGCCGGCACAGATACGCAGTATTTT.

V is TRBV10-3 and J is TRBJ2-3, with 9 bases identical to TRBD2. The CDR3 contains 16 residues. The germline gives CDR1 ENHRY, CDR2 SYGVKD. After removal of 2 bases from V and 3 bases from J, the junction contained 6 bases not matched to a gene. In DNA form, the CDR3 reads TGTGCCATCAGTGAGCAGGGACTAGCTTCAACAGATACGCAGTATTTT. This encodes CAISEQGLASTDTQYF.

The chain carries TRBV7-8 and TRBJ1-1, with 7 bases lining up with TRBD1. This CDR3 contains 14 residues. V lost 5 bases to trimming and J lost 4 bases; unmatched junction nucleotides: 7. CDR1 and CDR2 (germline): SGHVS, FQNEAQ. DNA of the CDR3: TGTGCCAGCAGCAAAAGGGGGCAGGGCACTGAAGCTTTCTTT. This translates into CASSKRGQGTEAFF.

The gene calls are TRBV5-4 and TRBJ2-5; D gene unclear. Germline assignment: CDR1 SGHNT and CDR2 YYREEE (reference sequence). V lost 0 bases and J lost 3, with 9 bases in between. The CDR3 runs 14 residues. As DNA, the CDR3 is TGTGCCAGCAGCTTGGTCTCACGGGAAGAGACCCAGTACTTC. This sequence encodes CASSLVSREETQYF.

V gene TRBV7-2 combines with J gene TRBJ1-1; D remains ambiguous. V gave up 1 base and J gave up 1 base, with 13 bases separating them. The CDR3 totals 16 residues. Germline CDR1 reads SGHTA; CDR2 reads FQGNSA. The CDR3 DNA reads TGTGCCAGCAGCTTAGTCGGCGGCAGTTCGAACACTGAAGCTTTCTTT. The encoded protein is CASSLVGGSSNTEAFF.

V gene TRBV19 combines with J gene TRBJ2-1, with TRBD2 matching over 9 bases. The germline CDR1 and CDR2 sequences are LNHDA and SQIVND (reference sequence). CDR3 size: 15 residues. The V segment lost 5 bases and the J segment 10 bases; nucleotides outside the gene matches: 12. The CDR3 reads CASSPFSGGLAEQFF. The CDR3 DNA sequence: TGTGCCAGTAGTCCATTTAGCGGGGGACTCGCGGAGCAGTTCTTC.